The rows below give T cell receptor beta chains drawn from one sample of a study of cytomegalovirus exposure and HLA in healthy donors. This table comes from immunoSEQ multiplex PCR, and its TCRdb copy is limited to in-frame clones, with some not included. The data hold fewer than 250,000 clones, with approximately 82% observed a single time. Sequences were obtained from PBMCs. These receptor sequences come from a woman aged 45-59 years in good health and CMV-seropositive. CDR3s include the opening cysteine and the closing phenylalanine or tryptophan. A D gene is named only where the DNA matches it firmly. Expanded clones are given a class, and other clones once, few, many or no size at all.

>TRBD1|NA|TRBJ2-5|TRBV5-4
CASSQDRGRSETQYF
TGTGCCAGCAGTCAGGACAGGGGGCGGTCGGAGACCCAGTACTTC
>TRBD1|NA|TRBJ2-7|TRBV5-1
CASSADRGPSYEQYF
TGCGCCAGCAGCGCAGACAGGGGTCCGTCCTACGAGCAGTACTTC
>NA|NA|TRBJ1-1|TRBV11-2
CASSPLGQMNTEAFF
TGTGCCAGCAGCCCCCTCGGACAGATGAACACTGAAGCTTTCTTT
>TRBD1|NA|TRBJ1-2|TRBV4-2
CASSHGTASNYGYTF
TGTGCCAGCAGCCACGGGACAGCTTCTAACTATGGCTACACCTTC
>NA|NA|TRBJ1-1|TRBV5-4
CASSFRHRLAEAFF
TGTGCCAGCAGCTTCAGACATCGTCTTGCTGAAGCTTTCTTT
>TRBD1|NA|TRBJ1-4|TRBV4-2
CASSGTGANEKLFF
TGTGCCAGCAGCGGGACAGGGGCTAATGAAAAACTGTTTTTT
>TRBD1|NA|TRBJ1-3|TRBV5-3
CARNGGGDRVNTIYF
TGTGCCAGAAACGGAGGCGGGGACAGGGTTAACACCATATATTTT
>NA|NA|TRBJ2-7|TRBV29-1
CSVEGDRYEQYF
TGCAGCGTTGAAGGCGACAGGTACGAGCAGTACTTC
>NA|NA|TRBJ2-5|TRBV9
CASSVVDNQETQYF
TGTGCCAGCAGCGTAGTCGACAACCAAGAGACCCAGTACTTC
>NA|NA|TRBJ2-7|TRBV20-1
CSASPGPEQYF
TGCAGTGCGTCTCCAGGGCCCGAGCAGTACTTC
>TRBD2|NA|TRBJ2-7|TRBV27
CASSLIYPREGPYEQYF
TGTGCCAGCAGCCTAATCTACCCCCGGGAGGGGCCCTACGAGCAGTACTTC
>TRBD2|NA|TRBJ2-5|TRBV7-9
CASSSELAGSQETQYF
TGTGCCAGCAGCTCAGAACTAGCGGGGAGCCAAGAGACCCAGTACTTC
>NA|NA|TRBJ1-1|TRBV4-1
CASSQGGTNTEAFF
TGCGCCAGCAGCCAAGGCGGTACGAACACTGAAGCTTTCTTT
>TRBD1|once|TRBJ2-7|TRBV29-1
CSVSDRGNSYEQYF
TGCAGCGTTTCTGACAGGGGCAACTCCTACGAGCAGTACTTC
>TRBD1|few|TRBJ1-5|TRBV7-6
CASSLDRGSNQPQHF
TGTGCCAGCAGCTTAGACAGGGGGAGCAATCAGCCCCAGCATTTT
>NA|NA|TRBJ1-1|TRBV19
CASKERGHTEAFF
TGTGCCAGTAAGGAGCGCGGGCACACTGAAGCTTTCTTT
>NA|NA|TRBJ2-3|TRBV10-3
CAVQGRGTDTQYF
TGTGCCGTGCAGGGAAGGGGCACAGATACGCAGTATTTT
>TRBD1|NA|TRBJ1-2|TRBV5-5
CASSLEGALSYGYTF
TGTGCCAGCAGCTTGGAGGGGGCGCTGAGCTATGGCTACACCTTC
>NA|NA|TRBJ2-3|TRBV15
CATSRDSGGDTQYF
TGTGCCACCAGCAGAGATTCCGGGGGAGATACGCAGTATTTT
>NA|NA|TRBJ1-2|TRBV10-3
CAISASGLRDGYTF
TGTGCCATCAGTGCCTCAGGGCTAAGGGATGGCTACACCTTC
>TRBD1|few|TRBJ2-7|TRBV10-1
CASSGGQGDSYEQYF
TGCGCCAGCAGTGGGGGACAGGGGGACTCCTACGAGCAGTACTTC
>TRBD1|NA|TRBJ1-1|TRBV7-6
CASSSQGENTEAFF
TGTGCCAGCAGCTCACAGGGGGAGAACACTGAAGCTTTCTTT
>NA|NA|TRBJ1-5|TRBV30
CAWSVLNQPQHF
TGTGCCTGGAGTGTACTGAATCAGCCCCAGCATTTT
>NA|NA|TRBJ2-3|TRBV5-1
CASSLADTQYF
TGCGCCAGCAGCTTAGCCGATACGCAGTATTTT
>TRBD1|NA|TRBJ1-2|TRBV11-2
CASSRDSSNYGYTF
TGTGCCAGCAGCCGGGACAGTTCTAACTATGGCTACACCTTC
>TRBD1|NA|TRBJ2-7|TRBV28
CASRNAGQGYEQYF
TGTGCCAGCAGGAATGCGGGACAGGGTTACGAGCAGTACTTC
>TRBD1|NA|TRBJ1-3|TRBV7-9
CASSLAGQASGNTIYF
TGTGCCAGCAGCTTAGCGGGACAGGCCTCTGGAAACACCATATATTTT
>NA|NA|TRBJ2-3|TRBV5-1
CASSLVGGVSTDTQYF
TGCGCCAGCAGCTTGGTAGGGGGGGTTAGCACAGATACGCAGTATTTT
>TRBD1|NA|TRBJ1-4|TRBV6-5
CASSPGQGVGKLFF
TGTGCCAGCAGCCCGGGACAGGGGGTAGGAAAACTGTTTTTT
>NA|NA|TRBJ1-1|TRBV5-5
CASSLLTGWGNTEAFF
TGTGCCAGCAGCTTGCTCACAGGGTGGGGGAACACTGAAGCTTTCTTT
>TRBD1|NA|TRBJ1-3|TRBV6-5
CASSPDRGLGNTIYF
TGTGCCAGCAGCCCCGACAGGGGGCTTGGAAACACCATATATTTT
>TRBD1|NA|TRBJ1-1|TRBV2
CAIPDRGEAFF
TGTGCCATCCCGGACAGGGGCGAAGCTTTCTTT
>NA|NA|TRBJ1-3|TRBV6-6
CASSSQTDGDTIYF
TGTGCCAGCAGTTCCCAGACCGACGGGGACACCATATATTTT
>NA|NA|TRBJ1-1|TRBV18
CASSPERTVNTEAFF
TGTGCCAGCTCACCGGAGCGGACGGTGAACACTGAAGCTTTCTTT
>NA|NA|TRBJ2-7|TRBV29-1
CSVVAGPSYEQYF
TGCAGCGTTGTAGCAGGGCCTTCCTACGAGCAGTACTTC
>NA|NA|TRBJ1-2|TRBV6-6
CASSQKRSGGGGYTF
TGTGCCAGCAGTCAAAAAAGGTCGGGGGGTGGCGGCTACACCTTC
>NA|few|TRBJ1-1|TRBV6-5
CASSAREGGEAFF
TGTGCCAGCAGTGCGAGGGAGGGAGGTGAAGCTTTCTTT
>TRBD1|NA|TRBJ1-2|TRBV9
CASSANRGPGGYTF
TGTGCCAGCAGCGCGAACAGGGGGCCGGGAGGCTACACCTTC
>NA|NA|TRBJ2-3|TRBV5-1
CASSPPTSPIGTDTQYF
TGCGCCAGCAGCCCTCCCACTAGCCCCATAGGGACAGATACGCAGTATTTT
>NA|NA|TRBJ2-7|TRBV7-2
CASSLGASYSSYEQYF
TGTGCCAGCAGCTTAGGGGCTAGCTATTCATCCTACGAGCAGTACTTC
>TRBD2|NA|TRBJ2-5|TRBV11-3
CASSLRTSGEETQYF
TGTGCCAGCAGCTTAAGGACTAGCGGGGAAGAGACCCAGTACTTC
>TRBD1|NA|TRBJ1-6|TRBV4-2
CASSQAPPGTGSSPLHF
TGTGCCAGCAGCCAAGCTCCACCCGGGACAGGGAGCTCACCCCTCCACTTT
>TRBD1|NA|TRBJ1-1|TRBV5-1
CASSFTGTVNTEAFF
TGCGCCAGCAGTTTCACCGGGACAGTGAACACTGAAGCTTTCTTT
>NA|NA|TRBJ2-1|TRBV20-1
CSATFNEQFF
TGCAGTGCTACGTTCAATGAGCAGTTCTTC
>TRBD1|few|TRBJ1-6|TRBV6-6
CASSDRQGVSPLHF
TGTGCCAGCAGTGACAGACAGGGGGTTTCACCCCTCCACTTT
>TRBD1|few|TRBJ1-5|TRBV27
CASRPGTGHSNQPQHF
TGTGCCAGCAGGCCGGGGACAGGCCATAGCAATCAGCCCCAGCATTTT
>NA|NA|TRBJ2-1|TRBV28
CASSSRPGDIHEQFF
TGTGCCAGCAGTTCCCGTCCGGGGGATATTCATGAGCAGTTCTTC
>TRBD2|NA|TRBJ2-7|TRBV4-3
CASSHGLAASYEQYF
TGCGCCAGCAGCCACGGACTAGCGGCCTCCTACGAGCAGTACTTC
>TRBD1|few|TRBJ1-5|TRBV6-4
CASSTDRGAQPQHF
TGTGCCAGCAGCACCGACAGGGGAGCTCAGCCCCAGCATTTT
>NA|NA|TRBJ2-1|TRBV10-1
CASSESATGSYNEQFF
TGCGCCAGCAGTGAGTCTGCCACAGGTTCCTACAATGAGCAGTTCTTC